The rows below give T cell receptor beta chains drawn from one sample of a study of radiotherapy plus CTLA-4 blockade in lung cancer. Produced via immunoSEQ multiplex PCR; TCRdb's table is partial and in-frame only. The sample contains 81,000 or so clones, approximately 83% of which appear only once. The sample was peripheral blood, taken from a patient treated with radiotherapy plus ipilimumab. Source of these receptors: a human donor with non-small cell lung cancer that progressed on radiotherapy plus ipilimumab. The CDR3 runs from the conserved cysteine through the conserved F or W. The D gene is left open where the match is weak. Size is omitted from some rows. Given values are once, few, many or a class for expanded clones.

d_gene	v_gene	j_gene	abundance	CDR3nt	CDR3aa
-	TRBV19	TRBJ1-3	-	TGTGCCAGTAGTATCTTGCCGTCAAGCTCTGGAAACACCATATATTTT	CASSILPSSSGNTIYF
-	TRBV5-4	TRBJ1-4	-	TGTGCCAGCAGCCCCGGCGCGATCTCGGGACCCCTGTTTTTT	CASSPGAISGPLFF
TRBD1	TRBV30	TRBJ2-7	-	TGTGCCTGGAGGCGGGCAGGGACAGGCTACGAGCAGTACTTC	CAWRRAGTGYEQYF
-	TRBV5-5	TRBJ2-6	-	TGTGCCAGCAGCCGGGACACCCTACTCTCTGGGGCCAACGTCCTGACTTTC	CASSRDTLLSGANVLTF
-	TRBV6-1	TRBJ2-1	-	TGTGCCAGCAAGGATGGACACTCCTACAATGAGCAGTTCTTC	CASKDGHSYNEQFF
-	TRBV9	TRBJ2-4	-	TGTGCCAGCAGCGTAGACGGAATTGGGAGAGCCAAAAACATTCAGTACTTC	CASSVDGIGRAKNIQYF
TRBD1	TRBV7-9	TRBJ1-5	-	TGTGCCAGCAGCCTTACAGGGGACCTTAGCAATCAGCCCCAGCATTTT	CASSLTGDLSNQPQHF
TRBD2	TRBV7-6	TRBJ2-3	-	TGTGCCAGCAGCCGGGGGGGCGAGGGCACAGATACGCAGTATTTT	CASSRGGEGTDTQYF
TRBD1	TRBV18	TRBJ2-7	-	TGTGCCAGCTCACCACCGATCCGGGACAGGGGTCCCGAGCAGTACTTC	CASSPPIRDRGPEQYF
-	TRBV7-2	TRBJ2-3	-	TGTGCCAGCAGCTTATTTCCCAGGGGAGGCGATACGCAGTATTTT	CASSLFPRGGDTQYF
-	TRBV7-6	TRBJ1-3	-	TGTGCCAGCAGCCAACCTCCGGGAAACACCATATATTTT	CASSQPPGNTIYF
TRBD1	TRBV5-6	TRBJ1-1	-	TGTGCCAGCAGCCTACAGGGGAATATGAACACTGAAGCTTTCTTT	CASSLQGNMNTEAFF
-	TRBV7-2	TRBJ1-1	-	TGTGCCAGCAGCCCGACAGTGAACACTGAAGCTTTCTTT	CASSPTVNTEAFF
TRBD1	TRBV7-2	TRBJ1-2	-	TGTGCCAGCAGCTTAGACCCAACAGGGGGTTACTATGGCTACACCTTC	CASSLDPTGGYYGYTF
TRBD1	TRBV5-1	TRBJ1-1	-	TGCGCCAGCAGCCGCAGGACAGGCGGCAACACTGAAGCTTTCTTT	CASSRRTGGNTEAFF
-	TRBV4-3	TRBJ2-7	-	TGCGCCAGCAGCCAAGATGTCCAGTCCTCCTCCTACGAGCAGTACTTC	CASSQDVQSSSYEQYF
-	TRBV2	TRBJ2-3	-	TGTGCCAGCAGCTATCAGTATTTGTCAGATACGCAGTATTTT	CASSYQYLSDTQYF
-	TRBV28	TRBJ2-7	once	TGTGCCAGCAGTTTGGGAGGGGGCTACGAGCAGTACTTC	CASSLGGGYEQYF
-	TRBV9	TRBJ2-1	-	TGTGCCAGCAGCGTCCCCCTTGTCGGTGAGCAGTTCTTC	CASSVPLVGEQFF
-	TRBV28	TRBJ1-2	-	TGTGCCAGCACTCTAACAAACTATGGCTACACCTTC	CASTLTNYGYTF
TRBD1	TRBV10-3	TRBJ1-2	-	TGTGCCATCAGTGATAACAGGGGCTTAGGTGGCTACACCTTC	CAISDNRGLGGYTF
-	TRBV6-5	TRBJ1-6	-	TGTGCCAGCAGTTACGACCCACTTTCACCCCTCCACTTT	CASSYDPLSPLHF
-	TRBV7-2	TRBJ2-3	few	TGTGCCAGCAGCTTAGATACAGATACGCAGTATTTT	CASSLDTDTQYF
-	TRBV7-9	TRBJ1-1	few	TGTGCCAGCAGTACAGGGTTCGGTTTAGCTTTCTTT	CASSTGFGLAFF
-	TRBV4-1	TRBJ2-5	-	TGCGCCAGCAGCCCTCGCGGCGATGAGACCCAGTACTTC	CASSPRGDETQYF
TRBD2	TRBV18	TRBJ2-7	-	TGTGCCAGCTCACCAATTAGCGGGCCCTACGAGCAGTACTTC	CASSPISGPYEQYF
-	TRBV5-6	TRBJ2-3	-	TGTGCCAGCAGCTTGGTTTCAGGGGCCAACACAGATACGCAGTATTTT	CASSLVSGANTDTQYF
TRBD2	TRBV30	TRBJ2-3	once	TGTGCCTGGAGTCCTGGGGGGGGAGATACGCAGTATTTT	CAWSPGGGDTQYF
-	TRBV28	TRBJ2-4	-	TGTGCCAGCAGCTCATCGGGGGCCCAAGCCAAAAACATTCAGTACTTC	CASSSSGAQAKNIQYF
-	TRBV11-3	TRBJ2-2	few	TGTGCCAGCAGCTTAGATGGACAGAGCGCGGGAGATGCCGGGGAGCTGTTTTTT	CASSLDGQSAGDAGELFF
-	TRBV10-3	TRBJ1-1	-	TGTGCCATCAGTGAGTCCGGGAGGACAGCGAACACTGAAGCTTTCTTT	CAISESGRTANTEAFF
-	TRBV10-3	TRBJ2-6	-	TGTGCCATCACCATTGGGATGTCTGGGGCCAACGTCCTGACTTTC	CAITIGMSGANVLTF
-	TRBV5-1	TRBJ2-1	-	TGCGCCAGCAGCTTGGCACTGACCAATGAGCAGTTCTTC	CASSLALTNEQFF
-	TRBV7-9	TRBJ1-1	-	TGTGCCAGCAGGCCACGGGACTGGGGGCAGGTTGAAGCTTTCTTT	CASRPRDWGQVEAFF
-	TRBV19	TRBJ2-3	-	TGTGCCAGTAGGGGAGGAGGGAGGAGAGGGACAGATACGCAGTATTTT	CASRGGGRRGTDTQYF
-	TRBV7-2	TRBJ1-5	-	TGTGCCAGCAGCTCCCGGAACAGCAATCAGCCCCAGCATTTT	CASSSRNSNQPQHF